Reported below is one T cell receptor (beta chain). The sample belongs to a study of identical twins. A universal primer site came from template switching; cDNA carried unique molecular identifiers. Using its own MiXCR run on the 5' RACE reads, TCRdb lists one record per CDR3 protein. The sample lists approximately 230,000 distinct CDR3 sequences, approximately 5.9% seen once, with 13% to 15% in the top ten. These same records also appear under a second study, on T cells expressing NK-cell markers. From that report: These clonotypes, the leaders elsewhere, also led the CD3+CD56-NKG2C+ fraction in a handful of donors.

The receptor was isolated from a woman between 18 and 29 years old in good health. Material: CD8+ T cells sorted from blood.

CDR3 nucleotide sequence: TGTGCCAGCAGCGCGTGGGACGGGACGTACGAGCAGTACTTC. It translates to CASSAWDGTYEQYF. The chain recombines TRBV7-9 with TRBJ2-7; D could derive from TRBD1 or TRBD2 (5 bases each). The CDR3 has 14 residues. Germline V CDR1 and CDR2: SEHNR, FQNEAQ (reference sequence). V was cut by 5 bases and J by 4 bases, with 15 bases left in between.